This T cell receptor beta chain originates from a study of T cells after yellow fever vaccination. This clonotype was observed a handful of times. TCRdb reprocessed the 5' RACE reads with MiXCR, giving one entry per CDR3 protein. The top ten clones hold 3.2% of a sample with about 220,000 distinct CDR3 sequences, roughly 3.3% of them seen once. CDR3 length: 15 residues. Between the trimmed V and J ends, which lost 2 bases and 7 bases, there was a span of 12 bases. CDR1 is MNHEY, CDR2 SVGAGI, per germline. The chain recombines TRBV6-5 with TRBJ1-6; D unresolved. The TCR originated in a man aged 18 to 29 who received the YFV17D yellow fever vaccine. The material was CD4+ T cells sorted from PBMCs, obtained 10 days after the yellow fever booster vaccination. CDR3 in DNA: TGTGCCAGCAGTTACGGGTCGACGGCCAATTCACCCCTCCACTTT. It yields the protein CASSYGSTANSPLHF.